The following is a TCR beta chain sequence with its context. Its antigen remains unknown. The data were taken from a study of cytomegalovirus exposure and HLA in healthy donors. V gave up 7 bases and J gave up 2 bases, with 14 bases separating them. Germline CDR1 and CDR2: MDHEN and SYDVKM. CDR3 length: 14 amino acids. PCR amplification relied on 60 Vbeta primers (plus 13 Jbeta primers). Sequenced by immunoSEQ multiplex PCR; TCRdb stores in-frame clones only, minus some. Of roughly 100,000 clones listed, around 82% were seen once; the top ten hold about 0.71%. Whole-study findings and limits: About 87% or about 30% of the time was how often most TCR beta V segments were productive, according to an earlier analysis.

The chain uses TRBV28 and TRBJ1-1; weak D call: TRBD1 (5 bases). The sequenced material came from PBMCs. This sequence originates from a woman in her sixties in good health and CMV-seronegative. The CDR3 DNA reads as TGTGCCAGCAACTCGGGCAGGGAAAACACTGAAGCTTTCTTT. Its translation: CASNSGRENTEAFF.